These 17 T cell receptor beta chains originate from one sample sequenced in a study of tumor-infiltrating lymphocytes in primary liver carcinoma. Making TCR beta cDNA involved around 520 ng total RNA and a constant-region primer. Slightly modified ARM-PCR with three nested multiplex PCR rounds yielded TCR beta libraries. Primers for the first two PCR rounds were TRBV1-TRBV30 forward primers and a C-beta reverse primer (around 11 cycles per round). TCRdb recomputed calls from the multiplex PCR reads with MiXCR, one row per CDR3 protein. The table lists 35,000 to 40,000 distinct CDR3 sequences, roughly 75% of them singletons, with more than 30% in the top ten. Each 20-30 mg portion of unsorted bulk tissue served as the source for co-extraction of RNA and DNA. Sequencing was carried out using tumor-adjacent normal liver tissue. The receptors derive from a man in his forties with primary liver carcinoma and hepatitis B virus infection.

This clonotype was counted at least ten times. The chain is built from TRBV5-1 and TRBJ2-3; D may correspond to TRBD1 or TRBD2 (5 bases each). The V gene's germline CDR1 is SGHRS and CDR2 YFSETQ. This CDR3 region has 14 residues. V lost 4 bases, J lost 2 bases, and 11 bases lay in between. The CDR3 DNA is TGCGCCAGCAGCCCCGGGACCAACACAGATACGCAGTATTTT. Its translation is CASSPGTNTDTQYF.

Points on this clonotype: No conserved phenylalanine or tryptophan ends this CDR3, so it is likely a read error. J is TRBJ2-7 and V is TRBV28; 9 positions match TRBD1. This CDR3 comprises 14 residues. With 1 base clipped from V and 9 bases from J, the junction kept 7 bases outside the gene matches. The V gene's germline CDR1 is MDHEN and CDR2 SYDVKM. CDR3 nucleotides: TGTGCCAGCAGTTTATCCGGACAGGGGCCCGCGCAGTACATC. Translating it yields CASSLSGQGPAQYI.

This clonotype came up once. This is likely a read error, given that the CDR3 carries no conserved phenylalanine or tryptophan at its end. The limits of the CDR3 on the DNA are not certain, so only TCRdb's listed CDR3 is given. V usage is TRBV6-5 and J usage is TRBJ2-3; the table's D call, TRBD2, has no DNA check behind it. The CDR3 is 15 amino acids in total, end residues counted. Germline V gives CDR1 MNHEY, CDR2 SVGAGI. CDR3 protein: CANNPGPAGTDTKYL.

Notes on this clonotype: The CDR3 end shows no conserved phenylalanine or tryptophan, and so a read error is likely. The CDR3 nucleotides are TGTGCCAGCAGCATCTGGGACAGTCAAGCTTTCATT. This translates into CASSIWDSQAFI. The chain has TRBV7-9 and TRBJ1-1, with 7 bases identical to TRBD1. V lost 5 bases to trimming and J lost 9 bases; unmatched junction nucleotides: 6. The CDR3 length is 12 residues. Germline V gives CDR1 SEHNR, CDR2 FQNEAQ (reference sequence).

The V call is TRBV4-3, the J call TRBJ1-2, with TRBD1 as a possible D gene (6 bases). V was clipped by 7 bases and J by 10 bases, with 28 bases between them. The V gene's germline CDR1 is LGHNA and CDR2 YSLEER. The CDR3 spans 16 residues. The CDR3 here is CASNQAGAGRNCDYTF. CDR3 coding DNA: TGCGCCAGCAACCAGGCAGGGGCAGGGAGGAACTGTGACTACACCTTC.

This clonotype was seen more than once but under ten times. A single base separates this from a much larger clone, so it may be a read error. The chain carries TRBV5-1 and TRBJ2-1; 10 bases fit TRBD2. CDR1 is SGHRS, CDR2 YFSETQ, per germline. CDR3 length: 20 residues. Here the CDR3 reads CANSPDRRSASGSSYNEQFF. The CDR3 coding sequence is TGCGCCAACAGCCCCGACAGGCGATCGGCTAGCGGGAGCTCCTACAATGAGCAGTTCTTC.

A word on this clonotype: One end of the junction varies from germline; a read error may be responsible. The rearrangement links TRBV11-2 to TRBJ2-5, with D possibly TRBD2 on 5 matching bases. The length of the CDR3 is 17 residues. Germline CDR1 and CDR2: SGHAT and FQNNGV. The DNA of the CDR3 is TGTGCCAGAAGCTTAAGACTAACGGGTGACTCGAACGAGACCCAGTACTTC. This translates into CARSLRLTGDSNETQYF.

This clonotype was counted a few times. Sequence at one end of the junction differs from germline and may be a read error. This sequence joins TRBV28 and TRBJ2-5, with TRBD1 identical over 8 bases. The CDR3 consists of 14 residues. Germline-derived CDR1 and CDR2 are MDHEN and SYDVKM. Written as DNA, the CDR3 is TGTGCCAGCACGCAGGACAGGGTGGTAGAGACACAGTACTTC. Amino acids: CASTQDRVVETQYF. Full variable domain (missing parts from reference TRBV28 and TRBJ2-5): DVKVTQSSRYLVKRTGEKVFLECVQDMDHENMFWYRQDPGLGLRLIYFSYDVKMKEKGDIPEGYSVSREKKERFSLILESASTNQTSMYLCASTQDRVVETQYFGPGTRLLVL.

Notes on this clonotype: One junction end disagrees with the germline gene, perhaps due to a read error. This chain joins TRBV7-2 and TRBJ2-7; possibly TRBD2 for D (6 bases). The CDR3 has 14 residues. Germline CDR1 is SGHTA and CDR2 is FQGNSA. This CDR3 reads CASRFRNWRDEQYF. In DNA, the CDR3 is TGTGCCAGCCGCTTTAGGAACTGGAGGGACGAGCAGTACTTC.

Many counts were recorded for this clonotype. The junction does not match germline at one end; this may be a read error. The chain is built from TRBV2 and TRBJ1-4, with TRBD1 matching over 8 bases. The germline CDR1 and CDR2 sequences are SNHLY and FYNNEI. The CDR3 extends over 14 amino acids. CDR3 in DNA: TGTGCCAGCAGGGACAGGGTCGGAAGTGAAAAACTGCTTTTT. As protein: CASRDRVGSEKLLF.

As regards this clonotype: No conserved phenylalanine or tryptophan ends this CDR3, so it is likely a read error. This chain uses TRBV14 with TRBJ2-1; 8 nucleotides match TRBD2. The CDR3 has 16 amino acids. CDR1 is SGHDN, CDR2 FVKESK, per germline. The CDR3 loop reads CASSAVAGWVTNGQFL. The CDR3 DNA reads as TGTGCCAGCAGTGCCGTAGCGGGATGGGTAACCAATGGGCAGTTCTTA.

Concerning this clonotype: The germline gene is not matched at one end of the junction; a read error may be the cause. The chain is built from TRBV6-4 and TRBJ2-3; 7 positions match TRBD2. This CDR3 is 14 amino acids long. The germline V gene encodes CDR1 MRHNA and CDR2 SNTAGT. CDR3 in amino acids: CASSDGRETDTQYF. CDR3 nucleotide sequence: TGTGCCAGCAGTGACGGGAGGGAGACAGATACGCAATATTTT.

Concerning this clonotype: At one boundary the junction diverges from the germline segment, which might be a read error. The rearrangement uses TRBV11-1 and TRBJ2-7, with D tentatively TRBD1 (5 bases). The CDR3 has 13 residues. Germline loops: CDR1 SGHAT, CDR2 FQDESV (reference sequence). CDR3 residues: CVNKGKRSYKQYF. The CDR3 nucleotides read TGTGTCAACAAGGGGAAGCGATCCTACAAGCAGTACTTC.

CDR3 sequence (DNA): TGCAGCGTTGGGACGGGGGTGGTGGAAACTGAAGCTTTCTTT. Its translation: CSVGTGVVETEAFF. V and J are TRBV29-1 and TRBJ1-1, with D maybe TRBD1 (5 bases). The CDR3 is 14 amino acids. Germline-derived CDR1 and CDR2 are SQVTM and ANQGSEA. V dropped 4 bases and J dropped 5 bases, with 17 bases sitting between them.

A note on this clonotype: Compared with germline, one end of the junction differs, possibly owing to a read error. The chain joins TRBV29-1 to TRBJ2-2; 7 positions match TRBD1. This CDR3 comprises 15 residues. Germline V lookup: CDR1 SQVTM, CDR2 ANQGSEA. The CDR3 is CSAPVRGGNTGALFF. The CDR3 DNA reads TGCAGCGCCCCCGTAAGAGGGGGCAACACCGGGGCGCTGTTTTTT.

As for this clonotype: Here the CDR3 omits its conserved ending phenylalanine or tryptophan, so a read error is the likely source. The V gene is TRBV10-3, the J gene TRBJ2-1; TRBD2 agrees at 13 bases. Germline assignment: CDR1 ENHRY and CDR2 SYGVKD. CDR3 length: 19 amino acids. The J segment lost 0 bases and the V segment lost 6 bases, leaving 11 bases of the junction unmatched. Written as DNA, the CDR3 is TGTGCCATCAGCGAGCCGGGACTAGCGGGATTCAGCTCCTACAATGAGCAGTTCCTC. This encodes CAISEPGLAGFSSYNEQFL.

Points on this clonotype: The junction does not match germline at one end; this may be a read error. The genes are TRBV2 and TRBJ2-3; 9 bases agree with TRBD2. CDR3 size: 17 residues. The V gene's germline CDR1 is SNHLY and CDR2 FYNNEI. CDR3 sequence (DNA): TGTGTCAGCAGTAACATCAGCGGGAGGTCCAACACAGATACGCAGTATTTT. Its translation: CVSSNISGRSNTDTQYF.